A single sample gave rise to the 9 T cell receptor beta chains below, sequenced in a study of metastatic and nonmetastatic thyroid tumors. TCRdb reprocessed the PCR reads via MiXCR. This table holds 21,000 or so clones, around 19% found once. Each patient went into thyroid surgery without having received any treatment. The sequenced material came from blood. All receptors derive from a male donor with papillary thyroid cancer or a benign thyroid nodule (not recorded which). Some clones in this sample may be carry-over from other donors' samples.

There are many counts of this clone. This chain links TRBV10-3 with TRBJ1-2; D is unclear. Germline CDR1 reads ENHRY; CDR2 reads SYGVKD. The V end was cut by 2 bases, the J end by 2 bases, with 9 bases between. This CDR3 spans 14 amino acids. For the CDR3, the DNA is TGTGCCATCAGTGAGCACGGCCCGAACTATGGCTACACCTTC. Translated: CAISEHGPNYGYTF.

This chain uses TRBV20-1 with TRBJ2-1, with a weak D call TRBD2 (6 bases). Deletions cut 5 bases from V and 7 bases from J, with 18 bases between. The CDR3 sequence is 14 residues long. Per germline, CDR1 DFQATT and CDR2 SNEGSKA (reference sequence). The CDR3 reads CSALSTSHLNEQFF. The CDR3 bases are TGCAGTGCTCTTTCGACTAGTCACCTAAATGAGCAGTTCTTC.

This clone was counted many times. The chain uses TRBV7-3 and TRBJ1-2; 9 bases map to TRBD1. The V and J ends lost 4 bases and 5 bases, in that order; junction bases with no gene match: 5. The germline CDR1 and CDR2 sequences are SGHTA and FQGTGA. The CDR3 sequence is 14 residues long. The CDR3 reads CASSSGQGSYGYTF. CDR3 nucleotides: TGTGCCAGCAGCTCGGGACAGGGTTCTTATGGCTACACCTTC.

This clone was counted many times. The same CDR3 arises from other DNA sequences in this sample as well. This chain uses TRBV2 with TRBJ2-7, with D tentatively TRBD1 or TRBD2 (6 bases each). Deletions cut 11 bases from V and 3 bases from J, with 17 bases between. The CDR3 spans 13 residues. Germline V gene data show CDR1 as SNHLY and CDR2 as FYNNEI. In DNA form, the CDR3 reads TGTGCCGGGAGAAGAGGGGGGAACTACGAGCAGTACTTC. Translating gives CAGRRGGNYEQYF. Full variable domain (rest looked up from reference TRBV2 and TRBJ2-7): EPEVTQTPSHQVTQMGQEVILRCVPISNHLYFYWYRQILGQKVEFLVSFYNNEISEKSEIFDDQFSVERPDGSNFTLKIRSTKLEDSAMYFCAGRRGGNYEQYFGPGTRLTVT.

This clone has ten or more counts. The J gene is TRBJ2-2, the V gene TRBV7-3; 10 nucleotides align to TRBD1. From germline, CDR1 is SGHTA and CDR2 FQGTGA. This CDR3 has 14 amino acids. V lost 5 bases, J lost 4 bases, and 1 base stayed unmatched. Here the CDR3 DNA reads TGTGCCAGCAGCCGGGACAGGGGCACCGGGGAGCTGTTTTTT. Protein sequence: CASSRDRGTGELFF.

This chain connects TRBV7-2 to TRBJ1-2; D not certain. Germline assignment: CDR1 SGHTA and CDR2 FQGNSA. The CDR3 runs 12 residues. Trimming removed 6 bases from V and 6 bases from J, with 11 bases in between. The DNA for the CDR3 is TGTGCCAGCAGTTCGTACAGCCATGGCTACACCTTC. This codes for CASSSYSHGYTF.

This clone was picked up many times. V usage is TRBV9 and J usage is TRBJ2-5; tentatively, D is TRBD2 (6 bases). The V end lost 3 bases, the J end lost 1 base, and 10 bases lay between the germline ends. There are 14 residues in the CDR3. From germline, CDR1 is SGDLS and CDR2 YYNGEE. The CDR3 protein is CASSAGLTQETQYF. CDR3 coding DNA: TGTGCCAGCAGCGCGGGACTGACCCAAGAGACCCAGTACTTC.

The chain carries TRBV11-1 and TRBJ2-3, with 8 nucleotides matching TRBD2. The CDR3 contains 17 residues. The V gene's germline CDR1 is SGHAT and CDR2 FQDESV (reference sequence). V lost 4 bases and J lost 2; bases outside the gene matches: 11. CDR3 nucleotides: TGTGCCAGCAGCTCCGGCCTAATAGCGGGACACACAGATACGCAGTATTTT. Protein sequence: CASSSGLIAGHTDTQYF.

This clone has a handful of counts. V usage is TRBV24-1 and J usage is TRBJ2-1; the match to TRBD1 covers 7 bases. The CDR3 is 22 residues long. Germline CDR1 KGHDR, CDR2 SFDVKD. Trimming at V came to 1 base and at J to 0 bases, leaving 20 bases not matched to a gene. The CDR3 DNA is TGTGCCACCAGTGATTTTGAAGGCACCGGGACAGCATTTACTACCTCCTACAATGAGCAGTTCTTC. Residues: CATSDFEGTGTAFTTSYNEQFF.